The clone carrying this T cell receptor beta chain was seen more than once but under ten times. The target antigen is unknown. Each donor was a healthy Caucasian. The source of the sample is a study of identical twins. In germline, CDR1 is LGHNA, CDR2 YNFKEQ. This CDR3 is 14 amino acids long. J lost 4 bases, V lost 1 base, and 4 bases had no gene match. The study, taken as a whole, reports: Abundant beta clonotypes from cord blood had fewer insertions, unlike memory repertoires, which showed none. The study reached conclusions through statistical analysis that was cross-sectional, not following the same donors.

It was template switching that added a universal primer site, and there were unique molecular identifiers on the cDNA. TCRdb recomputed calls from the 5' RACE reads with MiXCR, one row per CDR3 protein. The sample has roughly 630,000 distinct CDR3 sequences, less than 9% seen once. This sample was shared with a second study, whose subject was yellow fever vaccine responses in identical twins.

The sample consisted of PBMCs. This sequence originates from a woman in her late teens or twenties in good health. This chain connects TRBV4-2 to TRBJ2-7; 7 bases are a match to TRBD1. This CDR3 is CASSQGTGRYEQYF. The CDR3 nucleotides read TGTGCCAGCAGCCAAGGGACAGGCAGATACGAGCAGTACTTC.